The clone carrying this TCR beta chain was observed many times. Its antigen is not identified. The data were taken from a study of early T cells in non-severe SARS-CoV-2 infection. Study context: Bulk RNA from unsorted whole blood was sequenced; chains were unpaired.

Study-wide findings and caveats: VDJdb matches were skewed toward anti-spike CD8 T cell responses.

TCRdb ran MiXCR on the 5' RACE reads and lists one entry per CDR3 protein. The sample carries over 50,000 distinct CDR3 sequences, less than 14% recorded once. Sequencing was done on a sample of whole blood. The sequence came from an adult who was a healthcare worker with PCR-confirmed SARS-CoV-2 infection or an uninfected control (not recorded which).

CDR3 residues: CASSLAGYNSPLHF. The CDR3 DNA follows: TGTGCCAGCAGCTTAGCAGGCTATAATTCACCCCTCCACTTT. The chain carries TRBV7-9 and TRBJ1-6; D unclear. The CDR3 is made up of 14 amino acids. Per the germline V gene, CDR1 is SEHNR and CDR2 is FQNEAQ (reference sequence). V shed 0 bases and J shed 3 bases, with 3 bases lying between them.